This record concerns one T cell receptor beta chain sequence. The antigen is not known. Libraries were prepared by immunoSEQ multiplex PCR; TCRdb keeps only in-frame clonotypes and omits some of them. The sample yields 20,000 to 25,000 clones, approximately 90% seen once. This sample is drawn from a study of OX40 agonist ivuxolimab in advanced cancers. Study at large: An anti-OX40 (CD134) antibody with agonistic activity, ivuxolimab, was administered to patients. Patients assigned to dose escalation were diagnosed with hepatocellular carcinoma, melanoma, renal cell or head and neck cancer. Prior anti-PD-1, anti-PD-L1 or anti-CTLA-4 therapy was allowed; around 40% had some.

This CDR3 has 12 amino acids. V lost 5 bases to trimming and J lost 9 bases, with 14 bases between them. Germline CDR1 reads SGHAT; CDR2 reads FQDESV (reference sequence). Points from the study as a whole: Antigen specificity was not determined for the expanded peripheral T cells.

The source material was CD4+ or CD8+ T cells sorted from blood, sampled in a trial of the OX40 agonist ivuxolimab. The clonotype originates from an adult with an advanced solid tumor such as melanoma, head and neck, liver or kidney cancer. The gene calls are TRBV11-1 and TRBJ2-7; D perhaps matches TRBD2 (6 bases). The CDR3 DNA reads TGTGCCAGCAGCCCGGGGGTACCGGGGCAGTACTTC. This gives the protein CASSPGVPGQYF.